This is a list of T cell receptor beta chains from one sample in a study of blood T cell repertoires in COVID-19. Generated by immunoSEQ multiplex PCR, the TCRdb table keeps only in-frame clones and is missing some. The profile shows roughly 190,000 clones, 70% to 80% of them singletons. The sample was peripheral blood. The source of these receptors is a woman aged 50 to 60 with acute or convalescent COVID-19. The CDR3 runs from the conserved cysteine through the conserved F or W. Clone size appears in some rows only: once, few, many, or a class for an expanded clone.

clone_size,j_call,v_call,cdr3_aa
-,TRBJ1-2,TRBV5-1,CASSLEWDRANYGYTF
once,TRBJ1-5,TRBV2,CASSGQGRNQPQHF
-,TRBJ1-5,TRBV3-1/TRBV3-2,CASSQGSGSNQPQHF
-,TRBJ2-3,TRBV2,CASRNTGVVGTQYF
-,TRBJ2-7,TRBV15,CATSRDGGTGAYEQYF
-,TRBJ2-1,TRBV12-5,CASGPLGGGLNEQFF
few,TRBJ2-1,TRBV19,CASTRDSYNEQFF
-,TRBJ1-1,TRBV10-1,CASRGATFYMNTEAFF
-,TRBJ2-1,TRBV5-1,CASNSGLDSYNEQFF
-,TRBJ1-1,TRBV19,CASSTGTGGRGTEAFF
-,TRBJ2-1,TRBV6-1,CASSEGSSYNEQFF
-,TRBJ2-7,TRBV28,CASSYGLAGDRYF
-,TRBJ2-2,TRBV19,CASNLRDSANTGELFF
-,TRBJ2-4,TRBV28,CASSLIDILWSGGAEAKNIQYF
-,TRBJ1-3,TRBV9,CASSPPNGNTIYF